This TCR beta chain was identified during a study of shared clonotypes between healthy human individuals. A CD45RA-negative memory subset and a CD45RA+ naive subset were separated from the CD4+ cells. Study-wide results and limits: What rarefaction showed was incomplete sorted-subset sequencing despite large depth.

Note on this clone: Its matching antigen is unknown.

Here immunoSEQ multiplex PCR was the method, and the copy in TCRdb shows in-frame clones only, minus some. This table has around 1,000,000 clones, approximately 75% appearing once. The CDR3 loop spans 15 amino acids. Trimming took 5 bases from V and 4 from J; bases not matched to a gene: 9. Germline values: CDR1 SGHVS, CDR2 FQNEAQ. The receptor's source is a man between 18 and 35 years old in good health. Some clones in this sample may be carry-over from other donors' samples. Material for sequencing was memory CD4+ T cells from PBMCs. Subset specified: CD45RA-negative fraction. This chain uses TRBV7-8 with TRBJ1-1; the match to TRBD1 covers 8 bases. The CDR3 DNA is TGTGCCAGCAGCACCCGACAGGGGATTGGCACTGAAGCTTTCTTT. It codes for CASSTRQGIGTEAFF. Looking up the rest from reference TRBV7-8 and TRBJ1-1 gives the full variable domain: GAGVSQSPRYKVAKRGQDVALRCDPISGHVSLFWYQQALGQGPEFLTYFQNEAQLDKSGLPSDRFFAERPEGSVSTLKIQRTQQEDSAVYLCASSTRQGIGTEAFFGQGTRLTVV.